Below, 30 T cell receptor beta chains from the same sample are listed, as sequenced in a study of blood T cell repertoires in COVID-19. Using immunoSEQ multiplex PCR, the repertoire was profiled, and TCRdb retains in-frame clones only, with some absent. Here the sample spans a few hundred thousand clones, around nine tenths being singletons. Sequences were obtained from peripheral blood. The receptors come from a man aged 40-49 years who had recovered from COVID-19.

The chain uses TRBV9 and TRBJ2-1; tentatively, D is TRBD1 (5 bases). Trimming took 1 base from V and 7 from J, leaving 15 bases between them. CDR1 SGDLS and CDR2 YYNGEE come from the germline V gene. This CDR3 has 15 amino acids. DNA for the CDR3: TGTGCCAGCAGCGTAACGCAGGGTGGGTGGAATGAGCAGTTCTTC. This translates into CASSVTQGGWNEQFF.

This chain joins TRBV19 and TRBJ2-7, with D tentatively TRBD1 (6 bases). Trimming removed 6 bases from V and 2 bases from J, with 17 bases in between. The CDR3 totals 15 residues. Per germline, CDR1 LNHDA and CDR2 SQIVND (reference sequence). CDR3 DNA sequence: TGTGCCAGTAGCACCAGGGGTCGCGAGACCTACGAGCAGTACTTC. Translation gives CASSTRGRETYEQYF.

The chain uses TRBV19 and TRBJ2-6; 8 positions match TRBD2. V was pared by 2 bases and J by 2 bases, with 5 bases of the junction left unmatched. This CDR3 has 17 amino acids. Germline loops: CDR1 LNHDA, CDR2 SQIVND (reference sequence). The CDR3 region is CASSIMGLGAGANVLTF. CDR3 DNA: TGTGCCAGTAGTATAATGGGACTAGGAGCTGGGGCCAACGTCCTGACTTTC.

V and J are TRBV7-6 and TRBJ2-3, with a possible D match to TRBD1 (6 bases). This CDR3 spans 16 amino acids. Per the germline V gene, CDR1 is SGHVS and CDR2 is FNYEAQ. The ends were cut back, 3 bases at V and 3 bases at J, with 16 bases in the middle. CDR3 sequence reads: CASSFSRGGSTDTQYF. The CDR3 region has the DNA TGTGCCAGCAGCTTCTCTCGAGGGGGAAGTACAGATACGCAGTATTTT.

V gene TRBV6-6 combines with J gene TRBJ2-7, with D uncertain. Per the germline V gene, CDR1 is MNHNY and CDR2 is SVGAGI (reference sequence). The CDR3 covers 13 residues. V lost 0 bases to trimming and J lost 3 bases, with 6 bases between them. The CDR3 sequence: CASSYSSIYEQYF. CDR3 nucleotides: TGTGCCAGCAGTTACTCGTCTATCTACGAGCAGTACTTC.

Only a few counts were recorded for this clone. This chain connects TRBV7-3 to TRBJ2-3; D remains unclear. V was clipped by 0 bases and J by 7 bases, with 11 bases between them. Germline V gives CDR1 SGHTA, CDR2 FQGTGA. This CDR3 spans 14 amino acids. The CDR3 DNA sequence: TGTGCCAGCAGCTTAACGTTTAGCAGTAATACGCAGTATTTT. This translates into CASSLTFSSNTQYF.

V and J are TRBV3-1 (or the pseudogene TRBV3-2) and TRBJ2-6; no clear D gene. Germline CDR1 is LGHDT and CDR2 is YNNKEL (reference sequence). The CDR3 sequence is 17 residues long. The V and J ends lost 2 bases and 1 base respectively, with 12 bases between them. CDR3 in amino acids: CASSQIPPSSGANVLTF. The CDR3 bases are TGTGCCAGCAGCCAAATACCGCCCAGTTCTGGGGCCAACGTCCTGACTTTC.

The DNA of the CDR3 is TGTGCCAGCAGGCACCGGGACAGGGGAGAGGCGGGGAACACCGGGGAGCTGTTTTTT. Protein sequence: CASRHRDRGEAGNTGELFF. The rearrangement links TRBV6-7 to TRBJ2-2, with 10 nucleotides matching TRBD1. TRBV6-7 is recorded as an ORF, its role being uncertain. V gave up 6 bases and J gave up 1 base; unmatched junction bases: 14. The CDR3 is made up of 19 amino acids.

In nucleotides, the CDR3 is TGTGCCAGCAGCCAACATATACTAGGTCTGGGGGAGCAGTACTTC. Its protein product is CASSQHILGLGEQYF. The genes are TRBV3-1 (or the pseudogene TRBV3-2) and TRBJ2-7; D is perhaps TRBD2 (5 bases). The CDR3 contains 15 residues. Germline loops: CDR1 LGHDT, CDR2 YNNKEL (reference sequence). Trimming took off 2 bases at V and 7 bases at J, with 18 bases between the two ends.

The chain has TRBV19 and TRBJ1-3; D is unclear. CDR3 length equals 15 residues. Per germline, CDR1 LNHDA and CDR2 SQIVND (reference sequence). V was shortened by 6 bases and J by 4 bases, with 16 bases between the two germline ends. In DNA, the CDR3 is TGTGCCAGTAGCCTGGACGGACTTTCGGGAAACACCATATATTTT. This gives the protein CASSLDGLSGNTIYF.

The J gene is TRBJ2-1, the V gene TRBV9, with D maybe TRBD1 (5 bases). V gave up 0 bases and J gave up 12 bases, with 10 bases separating them. Germline-derived CDR1 and CDR2 are SGDLS and YYNGEE. This CDR3 has 12 residues. CDR3 nucleotides: TGTGCCAGCAGCGTAGGACAGTTTCCGCAGTTCTTC. As protein: CASSVGQFPQFF.

In the case of this clone: This same CDR3 is encoded by further DNA sequences in the sample. V is TRBV18 and J is TRBJ2-2, with 13 positions matching TRBD2. The J segment lost 5 bases and the V segment lost 5 bases, leaving 2 bases of the junction unmatched. The V gene's germline CDR1 is KGHSH and CDR2 LQKENI. The CDR3 is made up of 15 amino acids. In DNA, the CDR3 is TGTGCCAGCTCATCGGGACTAGCGGGAACCGGGGAGCTGTTTTTT. Translation gives CASSSGLAGTGELFF.

This chain joins TRBV7-9 and TRBJ2-4, with 9 bases fitting TRBD2. Per germline, CDR1 SEHNR and CDR2 FQNEAQ (reference sequence). With 3 bases clipped from V and 0 bases from J, the junction kept 6 bases outside the gene matches. The CDR3 has 17 residues. CDR3 loop: CASSFSLAGVAKNIQYF. The CDR3 DNA follows: TGTGCCAGCAGCTTCTCCTTAGCGGGGGTAGCCAAAAACATTCAGTACTTC.

The J gene is TRBJ2-7, the V gene TRBV4-3; TRBD1 aligns across 7 bases. From germline, CDR1 is LGHNA and CDR2 YSLEER. The CDR3 runs 15 residues. The V segment lost 4 bases and the J segment 5 bases; nucleotides outside the gene matches: 11. The CDR3 reads CASSRLPRGPNEQYF. The CDR3 DNA reads TGCGCCAGCAGCCGTCTACCGAGGGGGCCGAACGAGCAGTACTTC.

This clone turned up a few times. As DNA, the CDR3 is TGTGCCAGCGGGTTCAGGATCCAAGGCTCCTACGAGCAGTACTTC. Its protein product is CASGFRIQGSYEQYF. The chain links TRBV27 to TRBJ2-7; D gene unclear. Trimming pared 8 bases from V and 0 bases from J, leaving 17 bases between. The CDR3 spans 15 residues. Germline loops: CDR1 MNHEY, CDR2 SMNVEV (reference sequence).

This chain uses TRBV5-4 with TRBJ1-1, with a possible D match to TRBD1 (5 bases). Germline V gene data show CDR1 as SGHNT and CDR2 as YYREEE (reference sequence). The length of the CDR3 is 14 residues. Trimming took 0 bases from V and 2 from J, leaving 8 bases between them. CDR3 in DNA: TGTGCCAGCAGCTTGGAAGGGGCAAACACTGAAGCTTTCTTT. Its translation is CASSLEGANTEAFF.

In DNA form, the CDR3 reads TGCAGCGTTGAGAATGGGGGGTTTAGGGGTGGCTACACCTTC. Residues: CSVENGGFRGGYTF. The rearrangement links TRBV29-1 to TRBJ1-2, with TRBD1 as a possible D gene (5 bases). The germline V gene has CDR1 SQVTM and CDR2 ANQGSEA. This CDR3 is built from 14 residues. V lost 3 bases and J lost 7, with 18 bases in between.

This clone was seen more than once but under ten times. This chain connects TRBV18 to TRBJ1-1, with TRBD1 as a possible D gene (5 bases). CDR3 length equals 15 residues. V lost 3 bases, J lost 1 base, and 12 bases lay in between. Germline assignment: CDR1 KGHSH and CDR2 LQKENI. CDR3 sequence reads: CASSPLTTGNTEAFF. DNA for the CDR3: TGTGCCAGCTCACCTCTAACAACAGGGAACACTGAAGCTTTCTTT.

The chain uses TRBV6-5 and TRBJ1-2; D is unresolved. Germline V gene sequence: CDR1 MNHEY, CDR2 SVGAGI. The ends were cut back, 8 bases at V and 4 bases at J, with 11 bases in the middle. The CDR3 contains 12 residues. As DNA, the CDR3 is TGTGCCAGCCACCTTCGGGGCTATGGCTACACCTTC. Translation gives CASHLRGYGYTF.

This clone was picked up one time. The CDR3 sequence is CASSLTQGGLSSYEQYF. DNA of the CDR3: TGTGCCAGCAGCTTAACCCAGGGGGGACTTAGCTCCTACGAGCAGTACTTC. This sequence joins TRBV7-2 and TRBJ2-7, with D possibly being TRBD1 (7 bases). The CDR3 has 17 amino acids. Germline CDR1 reads SGHTA; CDR2 reads FQGNSA. V was clipped by 2 bases and J by 0 bases, with 17 bases between them.

The chain employs TRBV5-1 and TRBJ2-1; D possibly corresponds to TRBD1 (6 bases). V lost 1 base and J lost 5, with 16 bases in between. This CDR3 has 16 residues. From germline, CDR1 is SGHRS and CDR2 YFSETQ. The CDR3 DNA follows: TGCGCCAGCAGCTTGACAGGGCCCCGCGCGAACAATGAGCAGTTCTTC. Its protein is CASSLTGPRANNEQFF.

The chain links TRBV23-1 to TRBJ2-7; the match to TRBD1 covers 10 bases. TRBV23-1 is marked as an open reading frame, function uncertain. J was trimmed by 6 bases and V by 2 bases; bases with no gene match: 10. The CDR3 loop spans 16 amino acids. CDR3 region: CASSQPRPGTGVEQYF. In DNA form, the CDR3 reads TGCGCCAGCAGTCAACCGCGCCCCGGGACAGGGGTCGAGCAGTACTTC.

This clone was picked up a small number of times. The chain recombines TRBV7-6 with TRBJ2-7; D perhaps matches TRBD2 (6 bases). V was cut by 2 bases and J by 1 base, with 9 bases left in between. Germline V CDR1 and CDR2: SGHVS, FNYEAQ. The CDR3 loop spans 14 amino acids. CDR3 DNA sequence: TGTGCCAGCAGCTTAAGGAGGGGATCCTACGAGCAGTACTTC. This codes for CASSLRRGSYEQYF.

The chain links TRBV18 to TRBJ2-1, with TRBD2 matching over 8 bases. The CDR3 sequence is 21 residues long. V dropped 3 bases and J dropped 5; count of bases not matched to a gene: 24. From germline, CDR1 is KGHSH and CDR2 LQKENI. The CDR3 DNA sequence: TGTGCCAGCTCACCGCCGCGCGGGCTACGGGAGGGGAGAGATCCTAACAATGAGCAGTTCTTC. It translates to CASSPPRGLREGRDPNNEQFF.

The CDR3 sequence is CASSSLGGVNTEAFF. The CDR3 bases are TGTGCCAGTAGTTCATTAGGGGGAGTGAACACTGAAGCTTTCTTT. The chain employs TRBV19 and TRBJ1-1, with TRBD1 as a possible D gene (6 bases). CDR3 size: 15 residues. Germline CDR1 LNHDA, CDR2 SQIVND (reference sequence). Trimming took off 5 bases at V and 0 bases at J, with 13 bases between the two ends.

The J gene is TRBJ2-3, the V gene TRBV6-5, with 13 positions matching TRBD2. The CDR3 sequence is 15 residues long. The germline V gene has CDR1 MNHEY and CDR2 SVGAGI. J gave up 4 bases and V 8 bases, and 6 bases lay outside the gene matches. The CDR3 nucleotides read TGTGCCAGCGGTACTAGCGGGAGGGCCGCAGATACGCAGTATTTT. As protein: CASGTSGRAADTQYF.

The chain carries TRBV6-6 and TRBJ1-6; D unclear. In germline, CDR1 is MNHNY, CDR2 SVGAGI (reference sequence). The length of the CDR3 is 12 residues. Trimming removed 8 bases at V and 6 bases at J, with 8 bases between. The CDR3 loop reads CASGRINSPLHF. The CDR3 nucleotides read TGTGCCAGCGGCAGAATTAATTCACCCCTCCACTTT.

This chain uses TRBV12-3 or TRBV12-4 with TRBJ1-3; possibly TRBD1 for D (6 bases). CDR3 length equals 13 residues. The ends were cut back, 6 bases at V and 6 bases at J, with 12 bases in the middle. Here the CDR3 DNA reads TGTGCCAGCAGGACACAGGGTACAAACACCATATATTTT. The encoded protein is CASRTQGTNTIYF.

DNA for the CDR3: TGCGCCAGCAGCTTACTAGCGGAAGCCAGAAAGACCCAGTACTTC. This translates into CASSLLAEARKTQYF. The V and J genes are TRBV5-1 and TRBJ2-5, with 8 bases aligning to TRBD2. The V gene end was trimmed by 2 bases and the J gene end by 6 bases; junction bases not matched to a gene: 9. The CDR3 has 15 amino acids. The germline CDR1 and CDR2 sequences are SGHRS and YFSETQ.

CDR3 nucleotide sequence: TGTGCCAGCAGTGAAAGGGACATTGTATCCGGCTACACCTTC. Protein product: CASSERDIVSGYTF. The genes are TRBV6-1 and TRBJ1-2; D perhaps matches TRBD1 (6 bases). Trimming removed 2 bases from V and 8 bases from J, with 15 bases in between. This CDR3 contains 14 residues. CDR1 and CDR2 (germline): MNHNS, SASEGT.